A single sample gave rise to the 31 T cell receptor beta chains below, sequenced in a study of blood T cells in healthy people across ages. The second PCR ran roughly 6 to 11 cycles with a sample-barcoded 5' primer and J-beta primers. TCRdb re-called the 5' RACE reads with MiXCR, one entry per CDR3 protein. This table has roughly 1,000,000 distinct CDR3 sequences, about 23% appearing once. The sample was also reused in another study, on T cells of mothers and their children.

Source material: blood. The receptors stem from a girl aged 2 to 10 in good health.

There are a few counts of this clonotype. The rearrangement uses TRBV28 and TRBJ2-1, with D tentatively TRBD2 (6 bases). CDR1 is MDHEN and CDR2 is SYDVKM in the germline V gene. The CDR3 is 14 amino acids. Trimming cost V 7 bases and J 5 bases, with 15 bases left between them. The CDR3 region has the DNA TGTGCCAGCACCTTGGAGGGTTTGGACAATGAGCAGTTCTTC. Protein: CASTLEGLDNEQFF.

This clonotype was seen more than once but under ten times. The chain joins TRBV28 to TRBJ2-5; 10 nucleotides line up with TRBD2. Trimming removed 6 bases from V and 1 base from J; junction bases left unmatched: 11. Per germline, CDR1 MDHEN and CDR2 SYDVKM. This CDR3 has 17 residues. CDR3 in amino acids: CASSRTWTSGVQETQYF. The DNA of the CDR3 is TGTGCCAGCAGCCGAACCTGGACTAGCGGTGTCCAAGAGACCCAGTACTTC.

This chain links TRBV7-9 with TRBJ2-5; no clear D. CDR3 length: 18 amino acids. V lost 5 bases, J lost 1 base, and 23 bases lay in between. Germline lookup yields CDR1 SEHNR and CDR2 FQNEAQ (reference sequence). The CDR3 bases are TGTGCCAGCAGCCAAACCTTGAGACCAAATAGTCCCCAAGAGACCCAGTACTTC. It is translated as CASSQTLRPNSPQETQYF.

The rearrangement links TRBV12-3 or TRBV12-4 to TRBJ1-1, with 7 bases fitting TRBD1. The CDR3 runs to 12 residues. The V segment lost 5 bases and the J segment 11 bases; nucleotides outside the gene matches: 8. The CDR3 nucleotides are TGTGCCAGCAGTCCCAGACAGGGCCAGGCTTTCTTT. Encoded protein: CASSPRQGQAFF.

The chain has TRBV7-2 and TRBJ2-1; D might be TRBD1 (6 bases). The DNA end favors TRBJ2-7, so the J call may be wrong. Germline CDR1 and CDR2: SGHTA and FQGNSA. This CDR3 spans 15 amino acids. The DNA for the CDR3 is TGTGCCAGCAGCTTAGACGGACAGTATTCCTACGAGCAGTACTTC. It is translated as CASSLDGQYSYEQYF.

This sequence joins TRBV6-5 and TRBJ2-7; the D gene could be TRBD1 or TRBD2 (5 bases each). The DNA end favors TRBJ2-5, so the J call may be wrong. The CDR3 consists of 15 residues. Germline CDR1 MNHEY, CDR2 SVGAGI. The CDR3 loop is CASSPTGRTQETQYF. The CDR3 DNA reads TGTGCCAGCAGTCCCACGGGACGGACCCAAGAGACCCAGTACTTC.

This clonotype was counted between two and nine times. J is TRBJ2-2 and V is TRBV7-8, with a possible D match to TRBD2 (6 bases). The CDR3 consists of 13 residues. Trimming took off 6 bases at V and 4 bases at J, with 9 bases between the two ends. Per the germline V gene, CDR1 is SGHVS and CDR2 is FQNEAQ. The CDR3 protein is CASRTEGTGELFF. In DNA, the CDR3 is TGTGCCAGCAGGACGGAGGGCACCGGGGAGCTGTTTTTT.

The genes are TRBV9 and TRBJ2-2; 8 bases align to TRBD1. V lost 0 bases to trimming and J lost 3 bases; unmatched junction nucleotides: 4. CDR3 length: 16 amino acids. Germline lookup yields CDR1 SGDLS and CDR2 YYNGEE. The CDR3 here is CASSVDSGQDTGELFF. Here the CDR3 DNA reads TGTGCCAGCAGCGTAGATTCGGGACAGGACACCGGGGAGCTGTTTTTT.

There are a few counts of this clonotype. The genes are TRBV20-1 and TRBJ2-5; a weak D match, TRBD1 (6 bases). The CDR3 runs 13 residues. Germline CDR1 DFQATT, CDR2 SNEGSKA (reference sequence). With 2 bases removed from V and 4 bases from J, the gap between germline ends came to 11 bases. The CDR3 nucleotides are TGCAGTGCTAGAATCCAGGGGAGAGAGACCCAGTACTTC. Protein product: CSARIQGRETQYF.

This clonotype was recorded a few times. The chain links TRBV29-1 to TRBJ2-5; 7 bases match TRBD2. V gave up 5 bases and J gave up 7 bases; unmatched junction bases: 10. This CDR3 contains 13 residues. CDR1 and CDR2 (germline): SQVTM, ANQGSEA. This CDR3 reads CSVRRELGGTQYF. CDR3 sequence (DNA): TGCAGCGTTCGGCGGGAGTTGGGGGGGACCCAGTACTTC.

The rearrangement links TRBV20-1 to TRBJ2-3; 14 nucleotides match TRBD2. V was clipped by 5 bases and J by 3 bases; unmatched bases: 16. This CDR3 region has 19 residues. Germline loops: CDR1 DFQATT, CDR2 SNEGSKA (reference sequence). In DNA, the CDR3 is TGCAGTGCTTGGGGACTAGCGGGAGAGCACGCCACTCGGACAGATACGCAGTATTTT. This sequence encodes CSAWGLAGEHATRTDTQYF.

This clonotype was detected a few times. CDR3 DNA: TGTGCCAGCAGCTTAGATTTTGATGGCTACACCTTC. It encodes CASSLDFDGYTF. This chain uses TRBV7-9 with TRBJ1-2, with unresolved D. Germline V gives CDR1 SEHNR, CDR2 FQNEAQ (reference sequence). This CDR3 is 12 amino acids long. The V end lost 1 base, the J end lost 6 bases, and 6 bases lay between the germline ends. The complete variable domain, with remaining parts taken from reference TRBV7-9 and TRBJ1-2, reads DTGVSQNPRHKITKRGQNVTFRCDPISEHNRLYWYRQTLGQGPEFLTYFQNEAQLEKSRLLSDRFSAERPKGSFSTLEIQRTEQGDSAMYLCASSLDFDGYTFGSGTRLTVV.

V usage is TRBV29-1 and J usage is TRBJ2-1, with D possibly TRBD1 on 6 matching bases. The CDR3 runs to 15 residues. Germline V gene sequence: CDR1 SQVTM, CDR2 ANQGSEA. V lost 0 bases, J lost 8 bases, and 17 bases lay in between. DNA for the CDR3: TGCAGCGTTGAAGAGACAGGATCGGGGACGTATGAGCAGTTCTTC. It is translated as CSVEETGSGTYEQFF.

This chain connects TRBV29-1 to TRBJ1-2; D may be TRBD1 (5 bases). The CDR3 runs 16 residues. The ends were cut back, 6 bases at V and 0 bases at J, with 20 bases in the middle. The germline V gene has CDR1 SQVTM and CDR2 ANQGSEA. CDR3 protein: CSVPQGLNMANYGYTF. The CDR3 region has the DNA TGCAGCGTACCTCAGGGACTTAATATGGCTAACTATGGCTACACCTTC.

The V and J genes are TRBV6-5 and TRBJ1-2; D remains unclear. V lost 6 bases to trimming and J lost 14 bases, with 22 bases between them. This CDR3 comprises 13 residues. Germline values: CDR1 MNHEY, CDR2 SVGAGI. The CDR3 coding sequence is TGTGCCAGCAGGGTCTCCCCCACGACGCCGTGGACCTTC. Protein sequence: CASRVSPTTPWTF.

The sample holds one count of this clonotype. J is TRBJ2-1 and V is TRBV20-1; D gene unclear. Germline assignment: CDR1 DFQATT and CDR2 SNEGSKA (reference sequence). The CDR3 contains 15 residues. Trimming removed 1 base from V and 4 bases from J, with 14 bases in between. CDR3: CSARALRLNYNEQFF. CDR3 DNA sequence: TGCAGTGCTAGAGCCTTGCGGTTAAATTACAATGAGCAGTTCTTC.

The V gene is TRBV5-1, the J gene TRBJ2-6; TRBD1 is a possible D gene (5 bases). Germline V CDR1 and CDR2: SGHRS, YFSETQ. Trimming removed 0 bases at V and 0 bases at J, with 7 bases between. This CDR3 region has 16 residues. The CDR3, as DNA: TGCGCCAGCAGCTTGGGACAGCCCTCTGGGGCCAACGTCCTGACTTTC. Its protein product is CASSLGQPSGANVLTF.

This clonotype has only a few counts. The J gene is TRBJ2-4, the V gene TRBV12-3 or TRBV12-4, with D unclear. Trimming removed 7 bases from V and 9 bases from J, with 16 bases in between. The CDR3 loop spans 13 amino acids. CDR3 DNA: TGTGCCAGCACTAAAAGCGAGTGGGGCATTCAGTACTTC. Amino acid sequence: CASTKSEWGIQYF.

This clonotype was counted only a few times. V and J are TRBV5-8 and TRBJ2-1; 8 nucleotides match TRBD2. Trimming at V came to 2 bases and at J to 2 bases, leaving 6 bases not matched to a gene. Germline CDR1 reads SGHTS; CDR2 reads YDEGEE. CDR3 size: 16 residues. The CDR3 DNA reads TGTGCCAGCAGCTTCACTAGCGGATACACCTACAATGAGCAGTTCTTC. The encoded protein is CASSFTSGYTYNEQFF.

The sample holds a few counts of this clonotype. The chain combines TRBV6-4 with TRBJ2-1; TRBD2 might be the D (7 bases). Trimming removed 5 bases at V and 8 bases at J, with 19 bases between. Germline V gene data show CDR1 as MRHNA and CDR2 as SNTAGT. This CDR3 has 15 residues. Here the CDR3 reads CASSPQGGGWDEQFF. In DNA, the CDR3 is TGTGCCAGCAGTCCTCAGGGCGGGGGCTGGGATGAGCAGTTCTTC.

The table lists this clonotype with a few counts. J is TRBJ2-2 and V is TRBV7-2, with a weak D call TRBD1 (5 bases). Trimming removed 3 bases from V and 3 bases from J, with 14 bases in between. The CDR3 loop spans 16 amino acids. Per the germline V gene, CDR1 is SGHTA and CDR2 is FQGNSA. CDR3 amino acids: CASSFRGAVDTGELFF. Here the CDR3 DNA reads TGTGCCAGCAGCTTTCGTGGGGCGGTAGACACCGGGGAGCTGTTTTTT.

The chain is built from TRBV6-6 and TRBJ2-5; 11 bases are shared with TRBD2. This CDR3 is 14 amino acids long. V was clipped by 7 bases and J by 11 bases; unmatched bases: 12. The germline gives CDR1 MNHNY, CDR2 SVGAGI (reference sequence). The CDR3 sequence is CASTLGVAGGKQYF. DNA for the CDR3: TGTGCCAGCACCCTGGGGGTAGCGGGAGGGAAGCAGTACTTC.

Notes on this clonotype: The germline gene is not matched at one end of the junction; a read error may be the cause. V usage is TRBV12-3 or TRBV12-4 and J usage is TRBJ1-5; D call uncertain. CDR3 length: 12 amino acids. This CDR3 is CASRERDQRQHF. For the CDR3, the DNA is TGTGCCAGCCGGGAGAGGGATCAGCGCCAGCATTTT.

This sequence joins TRBV29-1 and TRBJ2-5, with D perhaps matching TRBD2 (5 bases). The J call may not be correct, given that the DNA end is closer to TRBJ2-1. CDR1 is SQVTM, CDR2 ANQGSEA, per germline. This CDR3 region has 12 residues. The chain's CDR3 is CSVRGLSNEQFF. The CDR3 DNA reads TGCAGCGTCCGGGGATTATCGAATGAGCAGTTCTTC.

The chain uses TRBV20-1 and TRBJ2-5; the D gene is possibly TRBD1 (5 bases). The better agreement between TRBJ2-1 and the DNA end casts doubt on the J call. Germline CDR1 is DFQATT and CDR2 is SNEGSKA (reference sequence). This CDR3 has 12 residues. The CDR3 nucleotides are TGCAGTGCTAGAGAGGGGCCCTTGGGGCAGTTCTTC. Residues: CSAREGPLGQFF.

This clonotype was seen a few times. V gene TRBV11-1 combines with J gene TRBJ2-1; maybe TRBD2 (6 bases). The CDR3 totals 15 residues. Per the germline V gene, CDR1 is SGHAT and CDR2 is FQDESV (reference sequence). The V and J ends lost 1 base and 5 bases respectively, with 12 bases between them. CDR3 nucleotide sequence: TGTGCCAGCAGCTTAGGAATCGGAGGGCACAATGAGCAGTTCTTC. It encodes CASSLGIGGHNEQFF.

This clonotype showed up many times. The rearrangement joins TRBV4-2 to TRBJ2-3, with TRBD2 matching 9 bases. With 3 bases clipped from V and 2 bases from J, the junction kept 12 bases outside the gene matches. The CDR3 loop spans 18 amino acids. CDR1 and CDR2 from the germline V gene are LGHNA and YNFKEQ. The CDR3 is CASSQEAGGRRVTDTQYF. The CDR3 DNA is TGTGCCAGCAGCCAGGAGGCGGGGGGGAGACGTGTCACAGATACGCAGTATTTT.

This clonotype was picked up a small number of times. The chain is built from TRBV9 and TRBJ2-1; the D gene is possibly TRBD1 (7 bases). The V gene's germline CDR1 is SGDLS and CDR2 YYNGEE. V was clipped by 0 bases and J by 9 bases, with 13 bases between them. The CDR3 is made up of 14 amino acids. CDR3 loop: CASSVAQGGGEQFF. CDR3 in DNA: TGTGCCAGCAGCGTAGCCCAGGGGGGCGGTGAGCAGTTCTTC.

This clonotype showed up just a few times. V gene TRBV29-1 combines with J gene TRBJ2-3; D might be TRBD1 (6 bases). V dropped 4 bases and J dropped 4 bases, with 15 bases sitting between them. Germline V lookup: CDR1 SQVTM, CDR2 ANQGSEA. CDR3 length: 14 amino acids. CDR3 nucleotides: TGCAGCGTTGTCCCCCGGACAGAGGCAGATACGCAGTATTTT. This encodes CSVVPRTEADTQYF.

J is TRBJ1-6 and V is TRBV6-1; D is ambiguous. CDR1 and CDR2 from the germline V gene are MNHNS and SASEGT. Trimming took 0 bases from V and 8 from J, leaving 5 bases between them. The CDR3 contains 13 residues. This CDR3 reads CASSEARYSPLHF. The CDR3 DNA sequence: TGTGCCAGCAGTGAAGCGAGGTATTCACCCCTCCACTTT.

This clonotype was seen a few times. This may come from a read error, since a much larger clone is one base off. The rearrangement links TRBV12-3 or TRBV12-4 to TRBJ1-1; D is perhaps TRBD1 (6 bases). This CDR3 contains 12 residues. The CDR3 DNA reads as TGTGCCAGCAGCCCAGGGGAAACTGAAGCTCTCTTT. It encodes CASSPGETEALF.